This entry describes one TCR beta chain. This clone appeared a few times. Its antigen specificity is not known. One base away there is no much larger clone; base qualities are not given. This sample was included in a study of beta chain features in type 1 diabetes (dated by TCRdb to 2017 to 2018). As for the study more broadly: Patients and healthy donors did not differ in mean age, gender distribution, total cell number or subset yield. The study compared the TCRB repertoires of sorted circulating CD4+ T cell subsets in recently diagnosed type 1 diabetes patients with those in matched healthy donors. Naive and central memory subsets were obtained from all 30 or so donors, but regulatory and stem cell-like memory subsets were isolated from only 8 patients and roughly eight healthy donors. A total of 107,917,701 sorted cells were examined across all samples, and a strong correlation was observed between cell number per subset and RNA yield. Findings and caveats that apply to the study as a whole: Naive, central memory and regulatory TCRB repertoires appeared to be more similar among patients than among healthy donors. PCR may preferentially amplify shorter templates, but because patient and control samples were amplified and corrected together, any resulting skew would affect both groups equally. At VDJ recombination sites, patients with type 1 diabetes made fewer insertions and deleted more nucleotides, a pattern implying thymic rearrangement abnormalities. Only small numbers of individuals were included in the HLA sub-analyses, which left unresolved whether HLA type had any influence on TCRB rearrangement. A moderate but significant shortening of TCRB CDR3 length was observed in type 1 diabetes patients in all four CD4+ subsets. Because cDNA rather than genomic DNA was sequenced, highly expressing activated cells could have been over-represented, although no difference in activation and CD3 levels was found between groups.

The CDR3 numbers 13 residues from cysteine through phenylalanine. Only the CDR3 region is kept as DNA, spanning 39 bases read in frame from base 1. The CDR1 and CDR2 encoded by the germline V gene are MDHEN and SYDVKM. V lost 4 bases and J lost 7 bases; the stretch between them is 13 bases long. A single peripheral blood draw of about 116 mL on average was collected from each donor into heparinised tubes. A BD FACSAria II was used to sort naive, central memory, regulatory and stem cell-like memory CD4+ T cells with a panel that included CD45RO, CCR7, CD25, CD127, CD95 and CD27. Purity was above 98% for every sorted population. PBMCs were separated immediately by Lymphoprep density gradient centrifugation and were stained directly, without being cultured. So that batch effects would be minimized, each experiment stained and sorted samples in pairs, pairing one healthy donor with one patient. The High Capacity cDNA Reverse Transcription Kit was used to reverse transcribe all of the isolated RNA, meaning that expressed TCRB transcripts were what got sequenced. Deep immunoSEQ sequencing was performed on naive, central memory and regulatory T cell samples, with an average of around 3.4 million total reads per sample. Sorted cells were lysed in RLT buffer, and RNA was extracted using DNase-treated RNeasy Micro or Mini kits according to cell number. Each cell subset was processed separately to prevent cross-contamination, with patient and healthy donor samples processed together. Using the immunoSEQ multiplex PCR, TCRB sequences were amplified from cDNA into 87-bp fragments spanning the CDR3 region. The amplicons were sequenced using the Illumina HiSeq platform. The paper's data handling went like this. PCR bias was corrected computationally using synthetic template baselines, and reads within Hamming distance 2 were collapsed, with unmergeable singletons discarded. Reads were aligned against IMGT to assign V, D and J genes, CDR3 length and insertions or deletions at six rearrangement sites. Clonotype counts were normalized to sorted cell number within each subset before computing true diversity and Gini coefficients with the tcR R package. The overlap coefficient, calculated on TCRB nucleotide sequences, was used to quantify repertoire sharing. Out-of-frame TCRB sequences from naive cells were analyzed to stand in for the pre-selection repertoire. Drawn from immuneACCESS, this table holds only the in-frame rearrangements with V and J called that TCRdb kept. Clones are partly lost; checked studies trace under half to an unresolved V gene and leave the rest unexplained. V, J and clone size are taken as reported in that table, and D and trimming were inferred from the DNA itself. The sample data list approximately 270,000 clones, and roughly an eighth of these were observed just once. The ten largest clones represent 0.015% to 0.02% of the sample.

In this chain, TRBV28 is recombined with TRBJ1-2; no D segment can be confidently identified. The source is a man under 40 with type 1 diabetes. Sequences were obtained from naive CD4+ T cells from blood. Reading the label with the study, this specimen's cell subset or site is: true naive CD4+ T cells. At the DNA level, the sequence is TGTGCCAGCAGTTCAGCCCAGGCAAGTGGCTACACCTTC. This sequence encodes CASSSAQASGYTF.